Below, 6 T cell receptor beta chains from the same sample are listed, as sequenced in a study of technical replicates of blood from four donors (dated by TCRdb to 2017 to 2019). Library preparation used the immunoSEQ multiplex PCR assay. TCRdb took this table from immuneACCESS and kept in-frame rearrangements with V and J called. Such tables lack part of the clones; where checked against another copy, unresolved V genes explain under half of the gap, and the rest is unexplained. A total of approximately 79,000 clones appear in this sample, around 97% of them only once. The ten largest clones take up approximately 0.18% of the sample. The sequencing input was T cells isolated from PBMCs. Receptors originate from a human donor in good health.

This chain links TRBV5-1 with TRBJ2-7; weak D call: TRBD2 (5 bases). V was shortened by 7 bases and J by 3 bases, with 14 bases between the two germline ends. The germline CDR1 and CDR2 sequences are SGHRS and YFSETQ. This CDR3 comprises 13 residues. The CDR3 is CASSQRVDYEQYF. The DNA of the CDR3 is TGCGCCAGCTCTCAGAGGGTAGACTACGAGCAGTACTTC. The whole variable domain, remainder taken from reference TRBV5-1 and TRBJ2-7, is KAGVTQTPRYLIKTRGQQVTLSCSPISGHRSVSWYQQTPGQGLQFLFEYFSETQRNKGNFPGRFSGRQFSNSRSEMNVSTLELGDSALYLCASSQRVDYEQYFGPGTRLTVT.

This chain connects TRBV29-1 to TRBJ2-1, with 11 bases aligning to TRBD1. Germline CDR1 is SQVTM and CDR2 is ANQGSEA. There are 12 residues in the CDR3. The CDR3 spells CRGTGGYGEQFF. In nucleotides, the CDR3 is TGCAGGGGGACAGGGGGTTACGGGGAGCAGTTCTTC.

This CDR3 is CSVERTGGPVSTDTQYF. DNA for the CDR3: TGCAGCGTTGAACGGACAGGGGGACCCGTTAGCACAGATACGCAGTATTTT. The V gene is TRBV29-1, the J gene TRBJ2-3, with 10 bases identical to TRBD1. V lost 2 bases, J lost 0 bases, and 8 bases stayed unmatched. The CDR3 has 17 amino acids. Germline V CDR1 and CDR2: SQVTM, ANQGSEA.

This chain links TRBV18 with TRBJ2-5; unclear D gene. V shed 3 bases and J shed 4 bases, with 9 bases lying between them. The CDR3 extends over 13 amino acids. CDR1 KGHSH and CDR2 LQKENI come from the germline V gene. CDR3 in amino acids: CASSPKHRETQYF. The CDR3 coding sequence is TGTGCCAGCTCACCCAAACACCGAGAGACCCAGTACTTC.

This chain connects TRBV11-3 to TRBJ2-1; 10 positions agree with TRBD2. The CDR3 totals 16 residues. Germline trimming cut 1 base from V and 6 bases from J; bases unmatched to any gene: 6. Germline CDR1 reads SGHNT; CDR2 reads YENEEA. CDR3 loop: CASSLAPERGGNEQFF. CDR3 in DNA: TGTGCCAGCAGCTTAGCCCCGGAGCGGGGGGGCAATGAGCAGTTCTTC.

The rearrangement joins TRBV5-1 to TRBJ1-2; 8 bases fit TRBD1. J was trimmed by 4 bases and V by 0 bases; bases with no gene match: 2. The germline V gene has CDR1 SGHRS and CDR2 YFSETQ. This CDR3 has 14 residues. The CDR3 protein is CASSLEGQVYGYTF. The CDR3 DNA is TGCGCCAGCAGCTTGGAGGGACAGGTCTATGGCTACACCTTC. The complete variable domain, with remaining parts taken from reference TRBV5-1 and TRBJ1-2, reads KAGVTQTPRYLIKTRGQQVTLSCSPISGHRSVSWYQQTPGQGLQFLFEYFSETQRNKGNFPGRFSGRQFSNSRSEMNVSTLELGDSALYLCASSLEGQVYGYTFGSGTRLTVV.